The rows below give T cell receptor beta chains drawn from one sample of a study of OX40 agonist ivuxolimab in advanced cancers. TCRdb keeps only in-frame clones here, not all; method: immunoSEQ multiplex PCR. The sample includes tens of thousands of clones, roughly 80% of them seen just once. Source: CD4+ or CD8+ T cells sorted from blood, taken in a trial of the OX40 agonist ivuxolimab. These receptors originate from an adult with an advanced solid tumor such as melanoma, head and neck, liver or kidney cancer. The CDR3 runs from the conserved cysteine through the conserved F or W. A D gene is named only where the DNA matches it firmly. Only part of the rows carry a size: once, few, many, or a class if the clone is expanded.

CDR3: CASTARTGNYGYTF
DNA: TGTGCCAGTACTGCCAGGACAGGGAACTATGGCTACACCTTC
D: TRBD1
size: .
J: TRBJ1-2
V: TRBV19

CDR3: CASSGGGLAGVYTGELFF
DNA: TGCGCCAGCAGCGGGGGGGGACTAGCGGGAGTTTACACCGGGGAGCTGTTTTTT
D: TRBD2
size: .
J: TRBJ2-2
V: TRBV4-1

CDR3: CASSDLGGSNTEAFF
DNA: TGTGCCAGCAGCGACCTCGGAGGGTCGAACACTGAAGCTTTCTTT
D: .
size: .
J: TRBJ1-1
V: TRBV7-9

CDR3: CASSFERGNTGELFF
DNA: TGTGCCAGCAGCTTCGAGCGGGGGAACACCGGGGAGCTGTTTTTT
D: TRBD2
size: .
J: TRBJ2-2
V: TRBV11-2

CDR3: CATSRTFGTSGGSTDTQYF
DNA: TGTGCCACCAGCAGAACTTTCGGGACTAGCGGGGGAAGCACAGATACGCAGTATTTT
D: TRBD2
size: .
J: TRBJ2-3
V: TRBV15

CDR3: CASSTSGRGNMSYEQYF
DNA: TGCGCCAGCAGCACTAGCGGGAGAGGGAATATGTCCTACGAGCAGTACTTC
D: TRBD2
size: .
J: TRBJ2-7
V: TRBV10-1

CDR3: CASSLGTDGYTF
DNA: TGTGCCAGCTCACTCGGGACGGATGGCTACACCTTC
D: .
size: .
J: TRBJ1-2
V: TRBV18

CDR3: CASSQEGGTPYEQYF
DNA: TGTGCCAGCAGCCAAGAGGGCGGTACGCCCTACGAGCAGTACTTC
D: .
size: .
J: TRBJ2-7
V: TRBV4-2

CDR3: CASSPSAGNTEAFF
DNA: TGTGCCAGCTCGCCCTCGGCGGGAAACACTGAAGCTTTCTTT
D: .
size: .
J: TRBJ1-1
V: TRBV18

CDR3: CASSTPERTYNEQFF
DNA: TGTGCCAGTAGCACTCCGGAACGGACCTACAATGAGCAGTTCTTC
D: .
size: few
J: TRBJ2-1
V: TRBV19

CDR3: CASSQEYLTTGNTIYF
DNA: TGCGCCAGCAGCCAAGAGTATTTGACAACTGGAAACACCATATATTTT
D: .
size: .
J: TRBJ1-3
V: TRBV4-1

CDR3: CASSVYRAGTEAFF
DNA: TGCGCCAGCAGTGTGTACAGGGCAGGCACTGAAGCTTTCTTT
D: .
size: few
J: TRBJ1-1
V: TRBV10-1

CDR3: CASSQDIPTKNIQYF
DNA: TGCGCCAGCAGCCAAGATATACCTACCAAAAACATTCAGTACTTC
D: .
size: .
J: TRBJ2-4
V: TRBV4-1

CDR3: CASSLASLGNQPQHF
DNA: TGTGCCAGCAGCTTAGCGAGTTTGGGCAATCAGCCCCAGCATTTT
D: .
size: .
J: TRBJ1-5
V: TRBV7-8

CDR3: CASSPYRGTYEQYF
DNA: TGTGCCAGCAGTCCCTACAGGGGTACCTACGAGCAGTACTTC
D: TRBD1
size: .
J: TRBJ2-7
V: TRBV27

CDR3: CATSNQGSYGYTF
DNA: TGTGCCACCAGCAATCAGGGTTCCTATGGCTACACCTTC
D: .
size: .
J: TRBJ1-2
V: TRBV15

CDR3: CASSQDRETEAFF
DNA: TGCGCCAGCAGCCAAGATAGGGAGACTGAAGCTTTCTTT
D: .
size: few
J: TRBJ1-1
V: TRBV4-1

CDR3: CATGNLAGGYEQYF
DNA: TGTGCTACAGGGAACTTAGCGGGAGGTTACGAGCAGTACTTC
D: TRBD2
size: .
J: TRBJ2-7
V: TRBV28

CDR3: CASSRDRGTGELFF
DNA: TGCGCCAGCAGCCGGGACAGAGGGACCGGGGAGCTGTTTTTT
D: TRBD1
size: .
J: TRBJ2-2
V: TRBV4-1

CDR3: CASSSGTSGYEQYF
DNA: TGTGCCAGCAGCTCCGGGACTAGCGGCTACGAGCAGTACTTC
D: TRBD2
size: .
J: TRBJ2-7
V: TRBV7-9

CDR3: CASSSRTTSGRASTDTQYF
DNA: TGTGCCAGCAGTTCCCGGACGACTAGCGGGAGGGCAAGCACAGATACGCAGTATTTT
D: TRBD2
size: .
J: TRBJ2-3
V: TRBV27

CDR3: CSAPRGETQYF
DNA: TGCAGTGCTCCGCGAGGGGAGACCCAGTACTTC
D: .
size: .
J: TRBJ2-5
V: TRBV20-1

CDR3: CASTPLGRQSYQPQHF
DNA: TGTGCCAGCACCCCACTTGGAAGGCAATCTTATCAGCCCCAGCATTTT
D: .
size: .
J: TRBJ1-5
V: TRBV7-8

CDR3: CASSQGQQETQYF
DNA: TGTGCCAGCAGCCAGGGACAGCAAGAGACCCAGTACTTC
D: TRBD1
size: .
J: TRBJ2-5
V: TRBV7-2

CDR3: CASSSITDTQYF
DNA: TGCGCCAGCAGCTCAATTACAGATACGCAGTATTTT
D: .
size: .
J: TRBJ2-3
V: TRBV5-1

CDR3: CASSSVQETQYF
DNA: TGTGCCAGCAGCTCCGTACAAGAGACCCAGTACTTC
D: .
size: .
J: TRBJ2-5
V: TRBV7-9

CDR3: CAWSRGAVQETQYF
DNA: TGTGCCTGGAGCCGGGGAGCAGTCCAAGAGACCCAGTACTTC
D: .
size: .
J: TRBJ2-5
V: TRBV30

CDR3: CAFPGIAEIQETQYF
DNA: TGTGCCTTCCCGGGGATAGCGGAGATCCAAGAGACCCAGTACTTC
D: .
size: .
J: TRBJ2-5
V: TRBV6-4

CDR3: CASSDGNKGTYGYTF
DNA: TGTGCCAGCAGTGACGGGAACAAAGGGACCTATGGCTACACCTTC
D: .
size: few
J: TRBJ1-2
V: TRBV6-4

CDR3: CASSVGHTNTEAFF
DNA: TGTGCCAGCAGCGTAGGACACACGAACACTGAAGCTTTCTTT
D: .
size: .
J: TRBJ1-1
V: TRBV11-2

CDR3: CASSEDSIGELFF
DNA: TGTGCCAGCAGTGAGGACTCCATCGGGGAGCTGTTTTTT
D: .
size: .
J: TRBJ2-2
V: TRBV2

CDR3: CASMRTTATEAFF
DNA: TGTGCCAGTATGCGGACCACGGCCACTGAAGCTTTCTTT
D: .
size: .
J: TRBJ1-1
V: TRBV19

CDR3: CASSVDSQVYGYTF
DNA: TGTGCCAGCAGTGTGGACAGCCAAGTTTATGGCTACACCTTC
D: .
size: few
J: TRBJ1-2
V: TRBV6-1

CDR3: CATGQDNTGELFF
DNA: TGTGCCACTGGACAGGATAACACCGGGGAGCTGTTTTTT
D: TRBD1
size: .
J: TRBJ2-2
V: TRBV2

CDR3: CASSLTTGYNEQFF
DNA: TGTGCCAGCAGCTTGACGACAGGCTACAATGAGCAGTTCTTC
D: .
size: .
J: TRBJ2-1
V: TRBV5-4

CDR3: CASSLGQGSQPQHF
DNA: TGTGCCAGCAGTTTAGGACAGGGGAGTCAGCCCCAGCATTTT
D: TRBD1
size: few
J: TRBJ1-5
V: TRBV2

CDR3: CASSLVQGTDTQYF
DNA: TGTGCCAGCAGCTTAGTGCAGGGAACCGATACGCAGTATTTT
D: .
size: .
J: TRBJ2-3
V: TRBV11-3

CDR3: CASRRAEDLPWFF
DNA: TGTGCCAGCAGAAGAGCGGAGGATTTGCCGTGGTTCTTC
D: .
size: .
J: TRBJ2-1
V: TRBV7-9